The 26 T cell receptor beta chains in this list originate from one sample, sequenced in a study of blood T cell repertoires in COVID-19. Profiled with immunoSEQ multiplex PCR; TCRdb holds only in-frame clones, not every one. This table holds around 100,000 clones, about 85% found once. The sequencing sample was made of peripheral blood. Receptor source: a middle-aged man with acute or convalescent COVID-19.

This chain links TRBV5-1 with TRBJ1-1; 7 nucleotides line up with TRBD1. The CDR3 runs 14 residues. Germline trimming cut 1 base from V and 5 bases from J; bases unmatched to any gene: 5. CDR1 is SGHRS and CDR2 is YFSETQ in the germline V gene. CDR3 amino acids: CASSLQGGWTEAFF. For the CDR3, the DNA is TGCGCCAGCAGCTTGCAGGGGGGATGGACTGAAGCTTTCTTT.

The chain couples TRBV28 to TRBJ1-4; no firm D call. The germline CDR1 and CDR2 sequences are MDHEN and SYDVKM. Trimming took 2 bases from V and 7 from J, leaving 8 bases between them. The CDR3 runs 13 residues. This chain's CDR3 is CASSLRVVEKLFF. The DNA for the CDR3 is TGTGCCAGCAGTTTACGGGTAGTTGAAAAACTGTTTTTT.

This sequence joins TRBV2 and TRBJ1-2, with 9 bases lining up with TRBD1. This CDR3 has 14 amino acids. Germline CDR1 reads SNHLY; CDR2 reads FYNNEI. V shed 8 bases, J shed 9 bases, and the junction held 13 bases outside the gene matches. As DNA, the CDR3 is TGTGCCAGCGGAGGCGCGGGACAGGGCGTCAGCTACACCTTC. Translation: CASGGAGQGVSYTF.

The chain employs TRBV27 and TRBJ2-4; possibly TRBD1 for D (5 bases). V was shortened by 3 bases and J by 0 bases, with 15 bases between the two germline ends. CDR3 length: 17 residues. Germline CDR1 is MNHEY and CDR2 is SMNVEV (reference sequence). CDR3 in amino acids: CASSFPARQIAKNIQYF. The CDR3 region has the DNA TGTGCCAGCAGTTTCCCCGCCAGACAGATAGCCAAAAACATTCAGTACTTC.

The rearrangement joins TRBV15 to TRBJ2-7; the D is unclear. Per germline, CDR1 LNHNV and CDR2 YYDKDF (reference sequence). V was shortened by 0 bases and J by 0 bases, with 6 bases between the two germline ends. The CDR3 is 14 amino acids. The CDR3 sequence is CATSRETNSYEQYF. The CDR3 DNA reads as TGTGCCACCAGCAGAGAGACAAACTCCTACGAGCAGTACTTC.

J is TRBJ2-2 and V is TRBV21-1; TRBD2 is the table's D call and was not checked against the DNA. TRBV21-1 represents a pseudogene. This CDR3 spans 16 amino acids. CDR3 sequence: CASSKSRGSNTGELFF. The CDR3 bases are TGTGCCAGCAGCAAAAGCCGGGGGAGCAACACCGGGGAGCTGTTTTTT.

The rearrangement links TRBV13 to TRBJ2-3, with D possibly being TRBD1 (6 bases). V gave up 0 bases and J gave up 4 bases, with 11 bases separating them. Germline V CDR1 and CDR2: PRHDT, FYEKMQ (reference sequence). This CDR3 has 15 residues. The CDR3 is CASSLGGRGSDTQYF. CDR3 nucleotide sequence: TGTGCCAGCAGCTTAGGAGGCAGGGGTTCAGATACGCAGTATTTT.

The CDR3 DNA is TGTGCCAGCAGCTTAGCGTGGTCAGTCGAATTGGACACTGAAGCTTTCTTT. Protein: CASSLAWSVELDTEAFF. The rearrangement joins TRBV7-9 to TRBJ1-1; D remains unclear. Germline assignment: CDR1 SEHNR and CDR2 FQNEAQ (reference sequence). This CDR3 is built from 17 residues. V was trimmed by 0 bases and J by 3 bases, leaving 17 bases between them.

The rearrangement links TRBV5-1 to TRBJ2-5; a weak D match, TRBD2 (6 bases). The V end was cut by 4 bases, the J end by 3 bases, with 7 bases between. Germline V gene sequence: CDR1 SGHRS, CDR2 YFSETQ. This CDR3 spans 12 amino acids. This chain's CDR3 is CASSGGKETQYF. For the CDR3, the DNA is TGCGCCAGCAGCGGGGGGAAAGAGACCCAGTACTTC.

J is TRBJ2-7 and V is TRBV27; perhaps TRBD2 as D (5 bases). CDR3 length: 13 residues. CDR1 and CDR2 from the germline V gene are MNHEY and SMNVEV (reference sequence). V dropped 6 bases and J dropped 0 bases, with 9 bases sitting between them. The CDR3 here is CASSEGPSYEQYF. The CDR3 region has the DNA TGTGCCAGCAGCGAGGGCCCCTCCTACGAGCAGTACTTC.

The chain uses TRBV9 and TRBJ2-5; TRBD2 matches 10 bases. Germline CDR1 is SGDLS and CDR2 is YYNGEE. V dropped 1 base and J dropped 4; count of bases not matched to a gene: 4. The CDR3 contains 15 residues. The CDR3 protein is CASSVILAGRETQYF. The CDR3 region has the DNA TGTGCCAGCAGCGTAATACTAGCGGGGCGAGAGACCCAGTACTTC.

This clone was recorded once. The J gene is TRBJ2-7, the V gene TRBV6-6; D might be TRBD1 (5 bases). In germline, CDR1 is MNHNY, CDR2 SVGAGI (reference sequence). The CDR3 consists of 14 residues. The V and J ends lost 6 bases and 4 bases respectively, with 16 bases between them. The CDR3 loop reads CASRKIRDTYEQYF. Written as DNA, the CDR3 is TGTGCCAGCAGGAAGATCAGGGATACTTACGAGCAGTACTTC.

V and J are TRBV11-2 and TRBJ2-7, with TRBD1 matching over 10 bases. Losses at the gene ends were 6 bases for V and 3 bases for J; bases not matched to a gene: 8. Germline assignment: CDR1 SGHAT and CDR2 FQNNGV. The CDR3 extends over 15 amino acids. The CDR3 DNA sequence: TGTGCCAGCAGGATCTCAGGACAGGGGGTCTACGAGCAGTACTTC. It codes for CASRISGQGVYEQYF.

The gene calls are TRBV4-3 and TRBJ1-5, with D possibly TRBD1 on 5 matching bases. Germline CDR1 is LGHNA and CDR2 is YSLEER. This CDR3 region has 16 residues. V dropped 1 base and J dropped 5 bases, with 15 bases sitting between them. In DNA, the CDR3 is TGCGCCAGCAGCCAAGGTTACCGACAGAGCTATCAGCCCCAGCATTTT. As protein: CASSQGYRQSYQPQHF.

V usage is TRBV2 and J usage is TRBJ1-6, with D unclear. Germline CDR1 SNHLY, CDR2 FYNNEI. V lost 5 bases, J lost 13 bases, and 15 bases lay in between. This CDR3 region has 13 residues. Here the CDR3 reads CASSQVTGGPLHF. CDR3 DNA sequence: TGTGCCAGCAGTCAAGTCACCGGAGGGCCCCTCCACTTT.

V usage is TRBV20-1 and J usage is TRBJ2-2, with no clear D. The germline V gene has CDR1 DFQATT and CDR2 SNEGSKA (reference sequence). The CDR3 sequence is 14 residues long. Trimming shortened V by 3 bases and J by 3 bases, and 11 bases separated the two germline ends. The CDR3 sequence: CSASWQRDTGELFF. DNA for the CDR3: TGCAGTGCTAGTTGGCAGCGCGACACCGGGGAGCTGTTTTTT.

This clone was recorded a few times. This chain links TRBV7-2 with TRBJ1-1; D possibly corresponds to TRBD1 (6 bases). This CDR3 has 14 residues. Germline V gene lookup returns CDR1 SGHTA and CDR2 FQGNSA. Trimming took off 4 bases at V and 1 base at J, with 10 bases between the two ends. The CDR3 here is CASSYRVGNTEAFF. CDR3 nucleotide sequence: TGTGCCAGCAGCTACAGGGTTGGGAACACTGAAGCTTTCTTT.

V and J are TRBV4-1 and TRBJ1-1, with a weak D call TRBD1 (6 bases). The germline V gene encodes CDR1 MGHRA and CDR2 YSYEKL. Deletions cut 4 bases from V and 3 bases from J, with 15 bases between. This CDR3 is built from 15 residues. CDR3 bases: TGCGCCAGCAGCCCTACCAGGGGCCAAGACACTGAAGCTTTCTTT. It is translated as CASSPTRGQDTEAFF.

The gene calls are TRBV6-5 and TRBJ2-5, with D perhaps TRBD2 (7 bases). Trimming took off 8 bases at V and 1 base at J, with 8 bases between the two ends. This CDR3 region has 12 residues. The V gene's germline CDR1 is MNHEY and CDR2 SVGAGI. CDR3 in DNA: TGTGCCAGCCGGGGGGCCCAAGAGACCCAGTACTTC. It codes for CASRGAQETQYF.

The chain links TRBV4-3 to TRBJ1-2; TRBD1 might be the D (6 bases). The V end lost 0 bases, the J end lost 3 bases, and 11 bases lay between the germline ends. CDR3 size: 15 residues. Germline CDR1 and CDR2: LGHNA and YSLEER. CDR3 nucleotides: TGCGCCAGCAGCCAAGATTTGGCAGGGGACTATGGCTACACCTTC. It yields the protein CASSQDLAGDYGYTF.

The chain uses TRBV7-9 and TRBJ2-3; D not certain. V was pared by 4 bases and J by 0 bases, with 5 bases between. The CDR3 sequence is 13 residues long. Germline V gives CDR1 SEHNR, CDR2 FQNEAQ (reference sequence). The CDR3 loop reads CASSSGSTDTQYF. DNA of the CDR3: TGTGCCAGCAGCTCCGGTAGCACAGATACGCAGTATTTT.

This chain joins TRBV14 and TRBJ2-7; 7 bases map to TRBD1. Germline trimming cut 3 bases from V and 3 bases from J; bases unmatched to any gene: 2. This CDR3 is 13 amino acids long. From germline, CDR1 is SGHDN and CDR2 FVKESK. CDR3 protein: CASSQAGGYEQYF. The CDR3 DNA is TGTGCCAGCAGCCAGGCAGGGGGCTACGAGCAGTACTTC.

The gene calls are TRBV7-2 and TRBJ2-5; D not resolved. Germline V lookup: CDR1 SGHTA, CDR2 FQGNSA. This CDR3 is 14 amino acids long. V was cut by 5 bases and J by 5 bases, with 15 bases left in between. CDR3 nucleotide sequence: TGTGCCAGCAGCCCCCCGGCTAGTGAGGAGACCCAGTACTTC. As protein: CASSPPASEETQYF.

This chain joins TRBV7-8 and TRBJ2-3, with a weak D call TRBD1 (5 bases). Germline CDR1 SGHVS, CDR2 FQNEAQ. The CDR3 has 15 amino acids. The germline V and J ends were trimmed by 1 base and 7 bases, with 15 bases remaining between them. This CDR3 is CASSLVNPKGYTQYF. The CDR3 DNA sequence: TGTGCCAGCAGCTTAGTTAACCCGAAGGGGTATACGCAGTATTTT.

The V and J genes are TRBV5-6 and TRBJ2-7, with 7 bases identical to TRBD2. V dropped 3 bases and J dropped 0; count of bases not matched to a gene: 12. Germline CDR1 is SGHDT and CDR2 is YYEEEE. CDR3 length: 17 amino acids. The CDR3 DNA reads TGTGCCAGCAGCTGGGAGGGGCGGGGGAGAAGCTCCTACGAGCAGTACTTC. Protein: CASSWEGRGRSSYEQYF.

V gene TRBV7-9 combines with J gene TRBJ1-1; D unclear. The CDR3 consists of 14 residues. Germline lookup yields CDR1 SEHNR and CDR2 FQNEAQ (reference sequence). Trimming removed 3 bases at V and 1 base at J, with 9 bases between. The CDR3 protein is CASSFLGGNTEAFF. Written as DNA, the CDR3 is TGTGCCAGCAGCTTTTTGGGAGGGAACACTGAAGCTTTCTTT.